These 6 T cell receptor beta chains originate from one sample sequenced in a study of radiotherapy plus CTLA-4 blockade in lung cancer. Data came from immunoSEQ multiplex PCR; TCRdb stores just in-frame clones and leaves some out. The sample contains roughly 88,000 clones, about 80% of which appear only once. The sample was peripheral blood, taken from a patient treated with radiotherapy plus ipilimumab. The receptors were sampled from a human donor with non-small cell lung cancer who had stable disease on radiotherapy plus ipilimumab.

V and J are TRBV28 and TRBJ2-7; unclear D gene. Germline V CDR1 and CDR2: MDHEN, SYDVKM. There are 10 residues in the CDR3. The CDR3 region has the DNA TGTGCCAGCAGTTCCCTACCGAAAGAAGTC. This encodes CASSSLPKEV.

The chain combines TRBV5-1 with TRBJ1-1; TRBD1 matches 7 bases. This CDR3 contains 16 residues. The germline gives CDR1 SGHRS, CDR2 YFSETQ. The V and J ends lost 2 bases and 2 bases, in that order; junction bases with no gene match: 9. The CDR3 DNA follows: TGCGCCAGCAGCTTACCCGGGACAGCGAAAAACACTGAAGCTTTCTTT. Protein sequence: CASSLPGTAKNTEAFF.

The chain links TRBV10-1 to TRBJ2-2; the D gene is possibly TRBD1 (5 bases). V lost 3 bases and J 2 bases, leaving 13 bases between the germline ends. The germline V gene has CDR1 WNHNN and CDR2 SYGVQD (reference sequence). The CDR3 sequence is 16 residues long. CDR3: CASSEFRQINTGELFF. CDR3 nucleotide sequence: TGCGCCAGCAGTGAATTTCGACAGATAAACACCGGGGAGCTGTTTTTT.

This clone was seen a handful of times. The gene calls are TRBV7-2 and TRBJ2-7; D is ambiguous. V was shortened by 1 base and J by 0 bases, with 7 bases between the two germline ends. The CDR3 has 14 amino acids. Germline assignment: CDR1 SGHTA and CDR2 FQGNSA. DNA for the CDR3: TGTGCCAGCAGCTTAGGAATTAACTCCTACGAGCAGTACTTC. This sequence encodes CASSLGINSYEQYF.

This clone appeared a few times. This chain uses TRBV11-2 with TRBJ2-1, with 7 bases lining up with TRBD2. The ends lost 6 bases at V and 5 bases at J; junction bases unmatched: 4. CDR1 SGHAT and CDR2 FQNNGV come from the germline V gene. This CDR3 contains 13 residues. The CDR3 DNA is TGTGCCAGCAGGAATAGCGGGCACAATGAGCAGTTCTTC. Amino acids: CASRNSGHNEQFF. The whole variable domain, remainder taken from reference TRBV11-2 and TRBJ2-1, is EAGVAQSPRYKIIEKRQSVAFWCNPISGHATLYWYQQILGQGPKLLIQFQNNGVVDDSQLPKDRFSAERLKGVDSTLKIQPAKLEDSAVYLCASRNSGHNEQFFGPGTRLTVL.

This chain uses TRBV7-9 with TRBJ2-5, with 12 bases fitting TRBD2. CDR3 size: 17 residues. Losses at the gene ends were 4 bases for V and 1 base for J; bases not matched to a gene: 7. In germline, CDR1 is SEHNR, CDR2 FQNEAQ (reference sequence). CDR3 nucleotide sequence: TGTGCCAGCAGCTCCCCGACTAGCGGGGGACCCCAAGAGACCCAGTACTTC. It encodes CASSSPTSGGPQETQYF. Together with reference TRBV7-9 and TRBJ2-5, the CDR3 gives the full variable domain: DTGVSQNPRHKITKRGQNVTFRCDPISEHNRLYWYRQTLGQGPEFLTYFQNEAQLEKSRLLSDRFSAERPKGSFSTLEIQRTEQGDSAMYLCASSSPTSGGPQETQYFGPGTRLLVL.